This entry lists 12 T cell receptor beta chains sequenced from one sample in a study of blood T cell repertoires in COVID-19. The assay was immunoSEQ multiplex PCR, and TCRdb's table has in-frame clones only and misses some. The sample has 150,000 to 200,000 clones; about 81% are singletons. Sequencing was performed on peripheral blood. These receptors were collected from a woman in her sixties or seventies with acute or convalescent COVID-19.

The J gene is TRBJ2-1, the V gene TRBV18, with 9 bases fitting TRBD2. Germline loops: CDR1 KGHSH, CDR2 LQKENI. CDR3 length: 17 residues. V trimming: 3 bases; J trimming: 6 bases; junction bases outside the gene matches: 12. This chain's CDR3 is CASSPQAGGRGSNEQFF. The DNA for the CDR3 is TGTGCCAGCTCACCCCAGGCGGGGGGGCGGGGGTCCAATGAGCAGTTCTTC. Drawing the rest from reference TRBV18 and TRBJ2-1, the complete variable domain is NAGVMQNPRHLVRRRGQEARLRCSPMKGHSHVYWYRQLPEEGLKFMVYLQKENIIDESGMPKERFSAEFPKEGPSILRIQQVVRGDSAAYFCASSPQAGGRGSNEQFFGPGTRLTVL.

The J gene is TRBJ1-1, the V gene TRBV19, with a weak D call TRBD1 (5 bases). V was clipped by 6 bases and J by 0 bases, with 8 bases between them. The CDR3 spans 13 residues. Germline CDR1 reads LNHDA; CDR2 reads SQIVND (reference sequence). The CDR3 DNA follows: TGTGCCAGTAGAGCACAGGTGAACACTGAAGCTTTCTTT. It encodes CASRAQVNTEAFF. The variable domain in full, completed from reference TRBV19 and TRBJ1-1, reads DGGITQSPKYLFRKEGQNVTLSCEQNLNHDAMYWYRQDPGQGLRLIYYSQIVNDFQKGDIAEGYSVSREKKESFPLTVTSAQKNPTAFYLCASRAQVNTEAFFGQGTRLTVV.

This chain joins TRBV19 and TRBJ2-5; 7 nucleotides agree with TRBD1. Germline CDR1 and CDR2: LNHDA and SQIVND (reference sequence). The CDR3 extends over 14 amino acids. Germline trimming cut 5 bases from V and 2 bases from J; bases unmatched to any gene: 5. DNA of the CDR3: TGTGCCAGTAGTGTTCGACAGGGACAAGAGACCCAGTACTTC. It yields the protein CASSVRQGQETQYF.

The CDR3: CASRSDRRFSYEQYF. The DNA of the CDR3 is TGTGCCAGCAGGTCCGACAGACGCTTCTCCTACGAGCAGTACTTC. This chain links TRBV28 with TRBJ2-7; D is possibly TRBD1 (5 bases). V gave up 6 bases and J gave up 0 bases, with 15 bases separating them. Per the germline V gene, CDR1 is MDHEN and CDR2 is SYDVKM. The CDR3 is made up of 15 amino acids.

The rearrangement links TRBV19 to TRBJ2-7; D unresolved. Germline CDR1 and CDR2: LNHDA and SQIVND (reference sequence). The length of the CDR3 is 13 residues. The germline V and J ends were trimmed by 3 bases and 2 bases, with 8 bases remaining between them. The CDR3 DNA follows: TGTGCCAGTAGTATGATGGCCCCCTACGAGCAGTACTTC. The encoded protein is CASSMMAPYEQYF.

The chain combines TRBV3-1 (or the pseudogene TRBV3-2) with TRBJ1-5; TRBD1 aligns across 9 bases. Losses at the gene ends were 4 bases for V and 2 bases for J; bases not matched to a gene: 12. CDR3 length equals 18 residues. CDR1 is LGHDT and CDR2 is YNNKEL in the germline V gene (reference sequence). Here the CDR3 reads CASSPRRDRVGGNQPQHF. The DNA of the CDR3 is TGTGCCAGCAGCCCACGCCGGGACAGGGTTGGTGGCAATCAGCCCCAGCATTTT.

The V gene is TRBV13, the J gene TRBJ1-2; 9 nucleotides line up with TRBD1. The germline V gene encodes CDR1 PRHDT and CDR2 FYEKMQ (reference sequence). The CDR3 spans 14 residues. The ends lost 3 bases at V and 8 bases at J; junction bases unmatched: 7. The CDR3 nucleotides read TGTGCCAGCAGCTTTGCACAGGGGGCACGGGGCTACACCTTC. This encodes CASSFAQGARGYTF.

The chain is built from TRBV6-5 and TRBJ2-7, with D perhaps matching TRBD1 (6 bases). Germline V gene sequence: CDR1 MNHEY, CDR2 SVGAGI. CDR3 length: 12 amino acids. Trimming removed 7 bases from V and 5 bases from J, with 12 bases in between. The CDR3 loop reads CASIGRGHEQYF. CDR3 sequence (DNA): TGTGCCAGCATTGGCAGGGGCCACGAGCAGTACTTC.

The chain joins TRBV4-3 to TRBJ2-7; 8 nucleotides match TRBD1. The CDR3 covers 14 residues. V was pared by 5 bases and J by 3 bases, with 6 bases of the junction left unmatched. The V gene's germline CDR1 is LGHNA and CDR2 YSLEER. CDR3 residues: CASSTDRGDYEQYF. The CDR3 coding sequence is TGCGCCAGCAGCACCGACAGGGGCGACTACGAGCAGTACTTC.

The chain employs TRBV7-6 and TRBJ2-1; 8 bases fit TRBD2. V gave up 4 bases and J gave up 9 bases; unmatched junction bases: 11. The CDR3 runs to 15 residues. In germline, CDR1 is SGHVS, CDR2 FNYEAQ. The CDR3 DNA reads TGTGCCAGCAGCTCTAATGAGATAGCGGGAAGTGAGCAGTTCTTC. Translated, it gives CASSSNEIAGSEQFF.

This clone was found a few times. The chain carries TRBV20-1 and TRBJ1-2; no reliable D call. Germline values: CDR1 DFQATT, CDR2 SNEGSKA (reference sequence). Trimming stripped 6 bases from V and 0 bases from J, with 11 bases between. The CDR3 is made up of 13 amino acids. In DNA, the CDR3 is TGCAGTGCCAGTCCGGGATCTAACTATGGCTACACCTTC. Protein: CSASPGSNYGYTF.

The rearrangement joins TRBV9 to TRBJ2-2, with 7 bases identical to TRBD1. The CDR3 sequence is 15 residues long. Germline CDR1 is SGDLS and CDR2 is YYNGEE. The J segment lost 5 bases and the V segment lost 4 bases, leaving 8 bases of the junction unmatched. CDR3 coding DNA: TGTGCCAGCAGCCCACCCCGACAGGGAACCGGGGAGCTGTTTTTT. Its translation is CASSPPRQGTGELFF.